A selection of T cell receptor beta chains follows, all from one sample in a study of blood T cell repertoires in COVID-19. Profiling relied on immunoSEQ multiplex PCR, and the TCRdb table lists in-frame clones only, not all of them. The repertoire includes 140,000 to 150,000 clones, 84% of them detected once, and 8.9% sits in the top ten. The sample was peripheral blood. These TCRs come from a man younger than 40 with COVID-19, enrolled during active disease. CDR3s leave out the opening cysteine and the closing phenylalanine or tryptophan. Size tells how often a clone was seen (once, few, many) or the class of an expanded clone, and some rows leave it out.

V,size,J,CDR3
TRBV28,-,TRBJ2-5,ASSSPPGKETQY
TRBV19,-,TRBJ1-2,ASRHRTTDRYGYT
TRBV6-5,-,TRBJ2-3,ASSFKREGTDTQY
TRBV6-5,-,TRBJ1-2,ASRTGGSNYGYT
TRBV29-1,few,TRBJ1-3,SAGNGQTAGNTIY
TRBV27,-,TRBJ2-3,ASSPTPGLAGVSDTQY
TRBV7-9,-,TRBJ2-7,ASSPPFRQGTYEQY
TRBV27,-,TRBJ2-1,ASWRGEGLRGEQF
TRBV28,-,TRBJ1-1,ASSLTGGTEAF
TRBV6-2/TRBV6-3,once,TRBJ2-7,ASSRRQGGYEQY
TRBV28,few,TRBJ1-1,ASIGATGHTEAF